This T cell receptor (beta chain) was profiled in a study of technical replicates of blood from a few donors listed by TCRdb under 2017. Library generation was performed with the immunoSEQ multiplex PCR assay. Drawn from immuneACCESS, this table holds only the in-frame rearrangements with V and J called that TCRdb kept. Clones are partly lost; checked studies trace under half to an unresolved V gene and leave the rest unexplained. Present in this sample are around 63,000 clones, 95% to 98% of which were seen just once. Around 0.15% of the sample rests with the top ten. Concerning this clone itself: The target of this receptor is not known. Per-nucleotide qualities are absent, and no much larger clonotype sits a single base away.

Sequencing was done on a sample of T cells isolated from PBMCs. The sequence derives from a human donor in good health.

The nucleotide sequence reads as follows: TGTGCCAGCAGCTTCGGGACAGGGTATCAGCCCCAGCATTTT. Protein translation: CASSFGTGYQPQHF. Recombination joined TRBV7-9 with TRBJ1-5; TRBD1 aligns with 9 central bases. V is cut back by 3 bases and J by 5 bases, with 2 bases in the junction unmatched. Via the germline V gene (reference sequence), CDR1 is SEHNR and CDR2 FQNEAQ. The CDR3 has 14 amino acids, counting the end cysteine and phenylalanine. The CDR3 DNA has 42 bases and is translated from base 1.